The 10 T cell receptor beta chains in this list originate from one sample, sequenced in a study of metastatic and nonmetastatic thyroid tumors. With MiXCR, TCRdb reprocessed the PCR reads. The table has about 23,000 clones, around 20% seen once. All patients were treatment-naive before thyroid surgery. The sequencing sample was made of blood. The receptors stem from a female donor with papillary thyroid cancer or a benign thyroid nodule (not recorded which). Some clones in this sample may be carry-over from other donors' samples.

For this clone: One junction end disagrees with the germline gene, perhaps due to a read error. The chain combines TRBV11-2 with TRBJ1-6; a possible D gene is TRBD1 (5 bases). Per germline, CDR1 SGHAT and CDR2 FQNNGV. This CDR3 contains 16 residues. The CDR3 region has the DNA TGTGCCAGCAGCTACGGGGGTCGGGGAATAAATTCACCACTCCACTTT. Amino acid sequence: CASSYGGRGINSPLHF. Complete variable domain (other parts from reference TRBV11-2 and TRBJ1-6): EAGVAQSPRYKIIEKRQSVAFWCNPISGHATLYWYQQILGQGPKLLIQFQNNGVVDDSQLPKDRFSAERLKGVDSTLKIQPAKLEDSAVYLCASSYGGRGINSPLHFGNGTRLTVT.

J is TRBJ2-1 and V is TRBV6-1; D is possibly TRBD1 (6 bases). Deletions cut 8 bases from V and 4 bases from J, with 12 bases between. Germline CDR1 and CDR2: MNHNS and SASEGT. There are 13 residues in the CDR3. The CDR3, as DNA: TGTGCCAGCTGCCTTGGACAGTACAATGAGCAGTTCTTC. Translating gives CASCLGQYNEQFF.

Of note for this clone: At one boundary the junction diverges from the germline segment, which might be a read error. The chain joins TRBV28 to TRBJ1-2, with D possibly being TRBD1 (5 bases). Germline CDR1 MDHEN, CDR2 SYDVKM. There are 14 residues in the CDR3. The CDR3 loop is CASSLGHKNYCYTF. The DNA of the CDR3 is TGTGCCAGCAGTTTAGGACATAAAAACTATTGCTACACCTTC.

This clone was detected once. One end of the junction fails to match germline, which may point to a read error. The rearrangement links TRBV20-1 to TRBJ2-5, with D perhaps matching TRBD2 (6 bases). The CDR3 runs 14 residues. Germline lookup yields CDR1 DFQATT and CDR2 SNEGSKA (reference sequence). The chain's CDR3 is CSARHMRGGEAQYF. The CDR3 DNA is TGCAGTGCTAGACATATGCGGGGAGGAGAGGCCCAGTACTTC.

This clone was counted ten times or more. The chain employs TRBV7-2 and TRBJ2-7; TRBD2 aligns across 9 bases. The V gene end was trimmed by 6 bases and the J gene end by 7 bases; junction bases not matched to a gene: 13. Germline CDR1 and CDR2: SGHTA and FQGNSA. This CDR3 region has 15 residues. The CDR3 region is CASSTIAGELREQYF. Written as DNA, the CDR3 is TGTGCCAGCAGTACCATAGCGGGAGAACTGAGGGAGCAGTACTTC.

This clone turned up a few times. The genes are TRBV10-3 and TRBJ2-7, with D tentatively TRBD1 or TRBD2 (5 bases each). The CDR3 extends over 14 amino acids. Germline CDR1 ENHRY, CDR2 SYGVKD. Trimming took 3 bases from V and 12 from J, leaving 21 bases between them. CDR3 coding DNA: TGTGCCATCAGTGACGGTACGGGGCGCGACGATCGGTACTTC. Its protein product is CAISDGTGRDDRYF.

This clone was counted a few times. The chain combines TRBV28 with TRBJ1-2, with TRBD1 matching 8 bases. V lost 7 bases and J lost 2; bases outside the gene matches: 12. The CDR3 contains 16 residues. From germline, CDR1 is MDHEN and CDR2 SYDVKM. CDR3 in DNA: TGTGCCAGCACCGTGACAGGGGTCTACTGGAACTATGGCTACACCTTC. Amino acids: CASTVTGVYWNYGYTF.

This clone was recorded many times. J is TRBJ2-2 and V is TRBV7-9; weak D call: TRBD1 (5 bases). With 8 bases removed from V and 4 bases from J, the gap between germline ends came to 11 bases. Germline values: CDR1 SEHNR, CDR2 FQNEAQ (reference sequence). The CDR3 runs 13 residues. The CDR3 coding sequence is TGTGCCAGCCCGTTGACAGCCACCGGGGAGCTGTTTTTT. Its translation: CASPLTATGELFF. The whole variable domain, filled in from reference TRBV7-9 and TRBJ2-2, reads DTGVSQNPRHKITKRGQNVTFRCDPISEHNRLYWYRQTLGQGPEFLTYFQNEAQLEKSRLLSDRFSAERPKGSFSTLEIQRTEQGDSAMYLCASPLTATGELFFGEGSRLTVL.

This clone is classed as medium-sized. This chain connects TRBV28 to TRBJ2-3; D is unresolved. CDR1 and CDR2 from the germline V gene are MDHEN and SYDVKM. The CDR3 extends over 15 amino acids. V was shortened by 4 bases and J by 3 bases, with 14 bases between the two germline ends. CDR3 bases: TGTGCCAGCAGTTCCCCTCCCCACCTGACAGATACGCAGTATTTT. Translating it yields CASSSPPHLTDTQYF.

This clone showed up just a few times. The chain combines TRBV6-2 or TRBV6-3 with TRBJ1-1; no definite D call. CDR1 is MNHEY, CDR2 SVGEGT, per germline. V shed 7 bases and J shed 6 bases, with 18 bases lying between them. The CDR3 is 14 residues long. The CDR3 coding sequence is TGTGCCAGCAAGTCCCCGCCTGTAGACGCTGAAGCTTTCTTT. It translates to CASKSPPVDAEAFF.